What follows are 18 T cell receptor beta chains derived from one specimen sequenced in a study of blood T cell repertoires in COVID-19 (dated by TCRdb to about 2020). Libraries were built with the immunoSEQ multiplex PCR assay. TCRdb obtained this table from immuneACCESS and retained in-frame rearrangements with V and J assigned. These tables miss some clones; where compared with another copy, unresolved V genes account for less than half of the shortfall, and the remainder is unexplained. The sample records approximately 300,000 clones, about 89% of which are singletons. The ten largest clones add up to 5% to 5.5% of the sample. The sequenced material came from PBMCs or T cells enriched from blood (not recorded which). These receptors all stem from a man aged 60-69 years who had recovered from COVID-19.

The chain carries TRBV5-6 and TRBJ1-4, with TRBD1 as a possible D gene (5 bases). CDR3 length: 13 residues. CDR1 is SGHDT, CDR2 YYEEEE, per germline. V was shortened by 1 base and J by 8 bases, with 9 bases between the two germline ends. CDR3 sequence: CASSLQGGEKLFF. CDR3 DNA: TGTGCCAGCAGCTTGCAGGGTGGCGAAAAACTGTTTTTT.

V usage is TRBV7-2 and J usage is TRBJ1-3, with a tentative D call TRBD1 (5 bases). The CDR3 loop spans 19 amino acids. Germline CDR1 reads SGHTA; CDR2 reads FQGNSA. The germline V and J ends were trimmed by 1 base and 0 bases, with 19 bases remaining between them. CDR3 in DNA: TGTGCCAGCAGCTTAGGATTGTTCGTCGGACAAACCTCTGGAAACACCATATATTTT. Encoded protein: CASSLGLFVGQTSGNTIYF.

The chain couples TRBV3-1 (or the pseudogene TRBV3-2) to TRBJ2-5; TRBD1 matches 7 bases. CDR1 is LGHDT and CDR2 is YNNKEL in the germline V gene (reference sequence). This CDR3 is 15 amino acids long. V was pared by 1 base and J by 1 base, with 3 bases of the junction left unmatched. The CDR3 coding sequence is TGTGCCAGCAGCCAAGCCAGGGGGTCCCAAGAGACCCAGTACTTC. Translation gives CASSQARGSQETQYF.

The chain is built from TRBV29-1 and TRBJ2-7, with 7 bases lining up with TRBD2. Germline-derived CDR1 and CDR2 are SQVTM and ANQGSEA. CDR3 length: 12 residues. J lost 5 bases, V lost 7 bases, and 8 bases had no gene match. Here the CDR3 reads CSGWGGGDEQYF. The CDR3 DNA reads TGCAGCGGCTGGGGGGGAGGGGACGAGCAGTACTTC.

The V gene is TRBV20-1, the J gene TRBJ2-4, with a tentative D call TRBD1 (6 bases). Germline V gene lookup returns CDR1 DFQATT and CDR2 SNEGSKA (reference sequence). This CDR3 spans 12 amino acids. The V end was cut by 3 bases, the J end by 9 bases, with 12 bases between. CDR3: CSASQGQTIQYF. For the CDR3, the DNA is TGCAGTGCTAGTCAGGGGCAGACCATTCAGTACTTC.

The rearrangement links TRBV28 to TRBJ1-1; 7 bases line up with TRBD1. Trimming at V came to 5 bases and at J to 1 base, leaving 10 bases not matched to a gene. Germline values: CDR1 MDHEN, CDR2 SYDVKM. The CDR3 is made up of 16 amino acids. The CDR3 protein is CASSLGTVLGNTEAFF. CDR3 coding DNA: TGTGCCAGCAGTCTCGGGACAGTCCTTGGGAACACTGAAGCTTTCTTT.

This chain links TRBV29-1 with TRBJ1-1; 7 bases map to TRBD1. Germline V CDR1 and CDR2: SQVTM, ANQGSEA. The CDR3 is made up of 14 amino acids. V dropped 6 bases and J dropped 4; count of bases not matched to a gene: 11. CDR3 in amino acids: CSVLQGTWGTEAFF. The DNA of the CDR3 is TGCAGCGTACTACAGGGGACTTGGGGCACTGAAGCTTTCTTT.

J is TRBJ1-5 and V is TRBV6-1; D is unresolved. The germline CDR1 and CDR2 sequences are MNHNS and SASEGT. This CDR3 is built from 15 residues. V shed 1 base and J shed 4 bases, with 11 bases lying between them. CDR3 DNA sequence: TGTGCCAGCAGTGAAGTATTCGGGGTGAATCAGCCCCAGCATTTT. This translates into CASSEVFGVNQPQHF.

The rearrangement joins TRBV7-3 to TRBJ2-3; D remains ambiguous. CDR1 is SGHTA and CDR2 is FQGTGA in the germline V gene. This CDR3 spans 14 amino acids. V lost 4 bases and J lost 7, with 15 bases in between. CDR3 in amino acids: CASSSDGQVYTQYF. CDR3 DNA: TGTGCCAGCAGCTCCGATGGGCAGGTTTATACGCAGTATTTT. The variable domain in full, with the rest retrieved from reference TRBV7-3 and TRBJ2-3, is GAGVSQTPSNKVTEKGKYVELRCDPISGHTALYWYRQSLGQGPEFLIYFQGTGAADDSGLPNDRFFAVRPEGSVSTLKIQRTERGDSAVYLCASSSDGQVYTQYFGPGTRLTVL.

CDR3 DNA sequence: TGTGCCAGCAGCCCCGGAGCGAACACCGGGGAGCTGTTTTTT. Amino acid sequence: CASSPGANTGELFF. This chain links TRBV9 with TRBJ2-2; D unresolved. Trimming removed 4 bases from V and 0 bases from J, with 7 bases in between. CDR1 and CDR2 (germline): SGDLS, YYNGEE. This CDR3 has 14 residues.

The rearrangement joins TRBV7-2 to TRBJ2-7; 9 bases line up with TRBD2. The CDR3 contains 17 residues. The germline V gene has CDR1 SGHTA and CDR2 FQGNSA. The trim removed 1 base at V and 1 base at J, leaving 8 bases unmatched. The CDR3 sequence is CASSLGPAGGGSYEQYF. The CDR3 bases are TGTGCCAGCAGCTTAGGGCCAGCGGGAGGCGGTTCCTACGAGCAGTACTTC.

The chain carries TRBV3-1 (or the pseudogene TRBV3-2) and TRBJ1-3, with D hard to call. The CDR3 totals 14 residues. V was trimmed by 3 bases and J by 0 bases, leaving 6 bases between them. Germline CDR1 reads LGHDT; CDR2 reads YNNKEL (reference sequence). The CDR3, as DNA: TGTGCCAGCAGCCATCTCAGCTCTGGAAACACCATATATTTT. It yields the protein CASSHLSSGNTIYF.

This clone was recorded once. The genes are TRBV24-1 and TRBJ2-7; TRBD1 might be the D (6 bases). CDR1 and CDR2 from the germline V gene are KGHDR and SFDVKD. Trimming removed 3 bases from V and 6 bases from J, with 8 bases in between. There are 12 residues in the CDR3. CDR3 nucleotide sequence: TGTGCCACCAGTGATCCAGGGGTCGAGCAGTACTTC. This gives the protein CATSDPGVEQYF.

Of note for this clone: At one end the junction does not follow the germline gene, possibly because of a read error. The CDR3 protein is CASSLLANTGELFF. The CDR3 DNA follows: TGCGCCAGCAGCTTGCTAGCGAATACCGGGGAGCTGTTTTTT. V is TRBV5-1 and J is TRBJ2-2; maybe TRBD2 (6 bases). This CDR3 spans 14 amino acids. Germline loops: CDR1 SGHRS, CDR2 YFSETQ.

This clone was recorded only once. V is TRBV9 and J is TRBJ2-3; D remains unclear. Trimming left V 0 bases short and J 2 bases short, with 7 bases between. The CDR3 length is 14 residues. Germline values: CDR1 SGDLS, CDR2 YYNGEE. The CDR3, as DNA: TGTGCCAGCAGCGTAGCTCCACACACAGATACGCAGTATTTT. It is translated as CASSVAPHTDTQYF.

The chain carries TRBV30 and TRBJ2-1; TRBD2 is a possible D gene (5 bases). V lost 7 bases and J 9 bases, leaving 10 bases between the germline ends. In germline, CDR1 is GTSNPN, CDR2 SVGIG (reference sequence). The CDR3 length is 10 residues. DNA of the CDR3: TGTGCCTACTCTAGCATTGAGCAGTTCTTC. Residues: CAYSSIEQFF.

This clone has a handful of counts. The chain couples TRBV7-2 to TRBJ2-3; D might be TRBD2 (6 bases). This CDR3 is 15 amino acids long. Germline loops: CDR1 SGHTA, CDR2 FQGNSA. Trimming took off 3 bases at V and 3 bases at J, with 13 bases between the two ends. CDR3 protein: CASSFGSRETDTQYF. The DNA for the CDR3 is TGTGCCAGCAGCTTTGGGAGTCGGGAGACAGATACGCAGTATTTT.

The CDR3 loop reads CASRTLWRGENQPQHF. In DNA form, the CDR3 reads TGTGCCAGCAGGACACTCTGGAGGGGTGAGAATCAGCCCCAGCATTTT. J is TRBJ1-5 and V is TRBV28; a possible D gene is TRBD1 (5 bases). V shed 6 bases and J shed 4 bases, with 19 bases lying between them. Germline V gene lookup returns CDR1 MDHEN and CDR2 SYDVKM. This CDR3 is 16 amino acids long. The whole variable domain, remainder taken from reference TRBV28 and TRBJ1-5, is DVKVTQSSRYLVKRTGEKVFLECVQDMDHENMFWYRQDPGLGLRLIYFSYDVKMKEKGDIPEGYSVSREKKERFSLILESASTNQTSMYLCASRTLWRGENQPQHFGDGTRLSIL.